This T cell receptor beta chain originates from a study of response to subunit inactivated influenza vaccine. The V gene's germline CDR1 is KGHDR and CDR2 SFDVKD. After removal of 5 bases from V and 3 bases from J, the junction contained 5 bases not matched to a gene. CDR3 length: 15 residues. TCRdb re-called the RT-PCR reads through MiXCR, storing one row per CDR3 protein. This sample has about 540,000 distinct CDR3 sequences, with under 25% found just once. This clonotype was seen at least ten times. Another study also made use of these data, one on T cells expressing NK-cell markers. Turning to that study: UMIs were included in TCR beta cDNA generated by 5'RACE template switching. Seven HCMV-seropositive donors and one seronegative donor made up the eight sequenced donors. The authors applied an anti-gamma-delta TCR antibody in several experiments, and it restricted sorting to alpha-beta TCR T cells. In a few donors, dominant clonotypes made up roughly 28.3-65% of CD3+CD56-NKG2C+ cells.

The chain joins TRBV24-1 to TRBJ2-1; 8 nucleotides line up with TRBD1. The clonotype was recovered from a man aged 45-65 years who received an inactivated influenza vaccine. This sample comprised CD4+ T cells sorted from PBMCs, obtained 12 days after vaccination. The CDR3: CATSGLGQDYNEQFF. The CDR3 region has the DNA TGTGCCACCAGTGGATTGGGACAGGACTACAATGAGCAGTTCTTC.